Here is one TCR beta chain with its context. No cognate antigen has been identified for it. No per-base quality is available; no much larger clone lies one base away. After removal of 3 bases from V and 4 bases from J, the junction retains 6 bases not matched to a gene. The CDR3 contains 14 residues, cysteine and phenylalanine counted. The DNA shown is the 42-base CDR3, in frame from base 1. The germline V gene (reference sequence) specifies GTSNPN as CDR1 and SVGIG as CDR2. TCRbeta CDR3 regions were amplified from genomic DNA using the immunoSEQ Assay, a bias-controlled multiplex PCR. The study's own analysis went as follows. Within the assay, amplification of reference gene primers was used to estimate how many nucleated cells each sample contained. Sequence reads were collapsed and filtered to measure the absolute abundance of every unique TCRbeta CDR3 rearrangement. For each sample, productive Simpson clonality was calculated as the square root of Simpson's diversity index across productive rearrangements. Sourced from immuneACCESS, this table was stored by TCRdb with only in-frame sequences that have V and J called. A share of the clones is absent; for the studies checked, an unresolved V gene accounts for under half, and the remainder has no known explanation. V and J calls and clone size are as listed in that table; D and trimming were resolved from the DNA. Across this sample there are about 210,000 clones, with just under 85% seen only once. Of the sample, approximately 8.1% falls within the top ten clones.

Collaborating institutions collected whole blood in K2EDTA tubes following their own protocols. For TCRbeta analysis, collaborator samples were shipped as frozen whole blood, as isolated PBMCs, or as DNA extracted from either sample type. This record comes from a study of blood T cell repertoires in COVID-19 (dated by TCRdb to 2020 to 2021). Background on the whole study: Samples covering the acute and convalescent phases of COVID-19 were provided by collaborators in the United States, Italy and Spain. The repertoires were released in a freely available public database meant as a resource for research on the immune response to SARS-CoV-2. Nearly every sample came with metadata listing a de-identified subject ID, COVID-19 status, age in years and sex. The prospective study material was composed of cDNA or gDNA derived from T cells, B-cell-depleted T cells, or PBMCs. The samples were drawn from the first 160 participants of the ongoing ImmuneRACE study and from 1,254 subjects provided by 6 global collaborators. Subjects who had been exposed to COVID-19, were actively infected with it, or had recovered from it provided the deeply sampled blood TCRbeta repertoires that made up the dataset. Where HLA class I and class II types were available, the types were taken from metadata supplied by the sample provider, not from assay-based typing.

Broad study findings and their caveats: How much clinical and demographic metadata was included differed by source and by participant, and the metadata was provided uncurated.

Sequencing was performed on peripheral blood. The sequence came from a woman between 45 and 60 years old with active or convalescent COVID-19. The chain was built from TRBV30 and TRBJ2-1, with 7 junctional bases fitting TRBD1. The CDR3: CAWRQDRIYNEQFF. At the DNA level, the sequence is TGTGCCTGGAGACAGGACAGGATTTACAATGAGCAGTTCTTC.